This TCR beta chain was found in a study of early T cells in non-severe SARS-CoV-2 infection. Trimming stripped 3 bases from V and 4 bases from J, with 16 bases between. Germline V gives CDR1 MNHEY, CDR2 SMNVEV (reference sequence). This CDR3 region has 15 residues. Worth noting for this clonotype: No antigen is known for it.

Individual cDNA molecules were tagged with unique molecular identifiers. In TCRdb, the 5' RACE reads were re-called with MiXCR into one record per CDR3 protein. The sample shows around 44,000 distinct CDR3 sequences, around 10% of them seen only once. Study results and limitations: There was a bias toward anti-spike CD8 responses in VDJdb matching, which missed private and CD4 specificities.

This clonotype was obtained from an adult who was a healthcare worker with PCR-confirmed SARS-CoV-2 infection or an uninfected control (not recorded which). The chain has TRBV27 and TRBJ2-7; no definite D call. The material sequenced was whole blood. This CDR3 is CASSFSSVGGYEQYF. CDR3 coding DNA: TGTGCCAGCAGTTTTTCCTCGGTGGGTGGTTACGAGCAGTACTTC.